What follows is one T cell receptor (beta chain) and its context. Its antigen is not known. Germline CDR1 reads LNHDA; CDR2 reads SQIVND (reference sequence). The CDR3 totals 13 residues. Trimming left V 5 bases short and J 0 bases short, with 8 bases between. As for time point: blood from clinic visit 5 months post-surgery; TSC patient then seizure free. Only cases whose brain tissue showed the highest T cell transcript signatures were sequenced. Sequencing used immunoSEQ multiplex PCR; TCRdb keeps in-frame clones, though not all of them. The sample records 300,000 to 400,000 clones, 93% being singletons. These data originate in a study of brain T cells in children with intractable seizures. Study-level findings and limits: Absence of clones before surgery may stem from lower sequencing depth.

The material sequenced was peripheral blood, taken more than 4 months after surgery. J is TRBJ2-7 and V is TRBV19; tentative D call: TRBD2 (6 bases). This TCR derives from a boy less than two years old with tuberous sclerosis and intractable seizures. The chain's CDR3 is CASSPGSSYEQYF. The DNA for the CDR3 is TGTGCCAGTAGTCCCGGGAGCTCCTACGAGCAGTACTTC.